This TCR beta chain was captured in a study of response to subunit inactivated influenza vaccine. Findings and limits, study-wide: A suggestion made by the authors is that each seasonal influenza vaccination recruits few new T cells.

This clonotype was recorded a few times. Its matching antigen is unknown. The CDR3 loop spans 14 amino acids. Germline loops: CDR1 SEHNR, CDR2 FQNEAQ (reference sequence). V dropped 4 bases and J dropped 2; count of bases not matched to a gene: 4. TCRdb redid the calling of the RT-PCR reads with MiXCR, one entry per CDR3 protein. The sample has fewer than 750,000 distinct CDR3 sequences, approximately 15% seen once. The genes are TRBV7-9 and TRBJ2-5; 7 bases align to TRBD2. The specimen comprised PBMCs from blood, sampled 12 days after vaccination. This receptor was obtained from a man aged 45 to 65 who received an inactivated influenza vaccine. CDR3 region: CASSSRGLQETQYF. The CDR3, as DNA: TGTGCCAGCAGCTCACGGGGACTACAAGAGACCCAGTACTTC.